The clone carrying this T cell receptor beta chain was found a few times. This sample stems from a study of blood T cells in healthy people across ages. V lost 6 bases and J 8 bases, leaving 19 bases between the germline ends. Germline loops: CDR1 SQVTM, CDR2 ANQGSEA. This CDR3 is 14 amino acids long. Primers used in a second PCR of roughly 6 to 11 cycles were a sample-barcoded 5' primer and a J-beta primer mix. Each CDR3 protein gets one entry after TCRdb re-called the 5' RACE reads with MiXCR. The repertoire holds about 280,000 distinct CDR3 sequences, with around 29% as singletons. The V gene is TRBV29-1, the J gene TRBJ1-4, with D perhaps TRBD1 (6 bases). The material sequenced was blood. The clonotype comes from a woman between 65 and 79 years old in good health. This CDR3 reads CSVAVEGVGEKLFF. The CDR3 DNA is TGCAGCGTAGCTGTGGAGGGGGTGGGGGAAAAACTGTTTTTT.